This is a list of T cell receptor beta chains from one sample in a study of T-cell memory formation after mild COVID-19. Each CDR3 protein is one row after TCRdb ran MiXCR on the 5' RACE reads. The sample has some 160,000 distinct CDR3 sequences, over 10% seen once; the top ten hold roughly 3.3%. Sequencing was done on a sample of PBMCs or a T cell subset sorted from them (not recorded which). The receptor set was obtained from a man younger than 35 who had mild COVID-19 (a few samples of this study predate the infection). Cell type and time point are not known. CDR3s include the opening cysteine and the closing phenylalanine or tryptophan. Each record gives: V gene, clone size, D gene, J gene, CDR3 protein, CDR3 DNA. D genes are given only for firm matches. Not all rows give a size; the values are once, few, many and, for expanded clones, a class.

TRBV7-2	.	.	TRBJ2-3	CASSPGGYDTQYF	TGTGCCAGCAGCCCCGGCGGGTATGATACGCAGTATTTT
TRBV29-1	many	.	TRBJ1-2	CSVEGGAGQFYGYTF	TGCAGCGTTGAGGGAGGCGCAGGACAGTTCTATGGCTACACCTTC
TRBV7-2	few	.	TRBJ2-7	CASSPMSLGFREQYF	TGTGCCAGCAGCCCGATGTCCCTGGGGTTCCGCGAGCAGTACTTC
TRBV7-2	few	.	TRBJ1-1	CASIPPGRGWNTEAFF	TGTGCCAGCATCCCCCCGGGCAGGGGATGGAACACTGAAGCTTTCTTT
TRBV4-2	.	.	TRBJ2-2	CASSPSGLITGELFF	TGTGCCAGCAGCCCAAGTGGACTGATTACCGGGGAGCTGTTTTTT
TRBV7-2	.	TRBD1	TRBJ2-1	CASRRDRVYNEQFF	TGTGCCAGCAGAAGGGACAGAGTTTACAATGAGCAGTTCTTC
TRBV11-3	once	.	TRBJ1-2	CASTVTGAPYGYTF	TGTGCCAGCACTGTGACGGGCGCGCCCTATGGCTACACCTTC
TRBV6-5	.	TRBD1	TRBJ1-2	CASRTGGNDYGYTF	TGTGCCAGCAGGACAGGGGGTAATGACTATGGCTACACCTTC
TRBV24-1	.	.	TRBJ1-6	CATSDKANSPLHF	TGTGCCACCAGTGATAAGGCCAATTCACCCCTCCACTTT
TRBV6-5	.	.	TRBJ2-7	CASVGSDRYEQYF	TGTGCCAGCGTGGGAAGCGACAGGTACGAGCAGTACTTC
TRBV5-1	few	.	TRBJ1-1	CASSSDTGMNTEAFF	TGCGCCAGCAGCTCTGACACCGGTATGAACACTGAAGCTTTCTTT
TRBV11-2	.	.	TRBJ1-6	CASRRRQPVDSPLHF	TGTGCCAGCAGAAGGCGACAGCCGGTTGATTCACCCCTCCACTTT
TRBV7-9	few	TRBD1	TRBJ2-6	CASSRQGAPGANVLTF	TGTGCCAGCAGCCGACAGGGGGCTCCTGGGGCCAACGTCCTGACTTTC
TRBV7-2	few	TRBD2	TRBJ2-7	CASSKSGGAFNEQYF	TGTGCCAGCAGCAAGTCCGGGGGGGCATTCAACGAGCAGTACTTC
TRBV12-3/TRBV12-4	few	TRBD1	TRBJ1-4	CASSLRQGDEKLFF	TGTGCCAGCAGTTTACGGCAGGGGGATGAAAAACTGTTTTTT
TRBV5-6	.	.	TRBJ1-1	CASSLPGTGYMNTEAFF	TGTGCCAGCAGCCTCCCCGGTACAGGGTACATGAACACTGAAGCTTTCTTT
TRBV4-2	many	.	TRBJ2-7	CASSPAYHGGYEQYF	TGTGCCAGCAGCCCCGCCTATCACGGGGGCTACGAGCAGTACTTC
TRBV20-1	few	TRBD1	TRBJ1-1	CSASTQWDRNTEAFF	TGCAGTGCTAGTACGCAATGGGACAGGAACACTGAAGCTTTCTTT
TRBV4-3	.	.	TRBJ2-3	CASSQEGQAATDTQYF	TGCGCCAGCAGCCAAGAAGGCCAGGCGGCCACAGATACGCAGTATTTT
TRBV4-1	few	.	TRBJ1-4	CASSRFPPGFESEKLFF	TGCGCCAGCAGCCGCTTTCCTCCGGGGTTTGAAAGTGAAAAACTGTTTTTT
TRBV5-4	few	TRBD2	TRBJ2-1	CASSLAKRLADPWEFF	TGTGCCAGCAGCTTGGCCAAGAGACTAGCGGATCCCTGGGAGTTCTTC
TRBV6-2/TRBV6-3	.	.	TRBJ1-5	CASSYLEGAQHF	TGTGCCAGCAGTTACCTCGAGGGGGCCCAGCATTTT
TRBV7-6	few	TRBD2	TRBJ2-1	CASSPGGGGLAQFF	TGTGCCAGCAGCCCCGGGGGCGGGGGGCTAGCACAGTTCTTC
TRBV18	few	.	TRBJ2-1	CASSRHRGGSYEQFF	TGTGCCAGCTCACGTCACAGGGGAGGTAGCTATGAGCAGTTCTTC
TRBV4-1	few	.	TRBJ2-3	CASSRSGTPRDTQYF	TGCGCCAGCAGCCGGTCCGGGACGCCCAGAGATACGCAGTATTTT
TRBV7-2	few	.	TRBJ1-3	CASSLAAGSGNTIYF	TGTGCCAGCAGCTTAGCGGCAGGCTCTGGAAACACCATATATTTT
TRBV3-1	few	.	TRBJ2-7	CASSQELAPTHEQYF	TGTGCCAGCAGCCAAGAACTAGCACCTACCCACGAGCAGTACTTC
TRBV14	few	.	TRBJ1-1	CASSPLVQGMNTEAFF	TGTGCCAGCAGCCCCCTGGTACAGGGTATGAACACTGAAGCTTTCTTT
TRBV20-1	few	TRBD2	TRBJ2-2	CSARAGGSTGELFF	TGCAGTGCTAGAGCGGGGGGAAGCACCGGGGAGCTGTTTTTT
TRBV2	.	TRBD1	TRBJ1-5	CASRDRGQPQHF	TGTGCCAGCAGGGACAGGGGCCAGCCCCAGCATTTT
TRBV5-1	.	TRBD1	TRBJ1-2	CASSLGDRGYGYTF	TGCGCCAGCAGCTTGGGTGACAGGGGCTATGGCTACACCTTC
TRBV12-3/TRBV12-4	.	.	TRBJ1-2	CASSPLRGYTF	TGTGCCAGCAGTCCGTTGCGTGGCTACACCTTC
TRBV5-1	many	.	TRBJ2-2	CASSRTARTAGELFF	TGCGCCAGCAGCAGGACAGCCCGGACGGCCGGGGAGCTGTTTTTT
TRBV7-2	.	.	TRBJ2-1	CASSATGNEQFF	TGTGCCAGCAGCGCGACAGGCAATGAGCAGTTCTTC
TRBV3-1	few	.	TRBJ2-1	CASSTQGGGQFF	TGTGCCAGCAGCACACAGGGTGGCGGGCAGTTCTTC
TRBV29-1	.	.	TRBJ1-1	CSVVAGSGTEAFF	TGCAGCGTTGTAGCGGGTTCTGGGACTGAAGCTTTCTTT
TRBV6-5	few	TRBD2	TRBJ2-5	CASSYSGALAVETQYF	TGTGCCAGCAGTTACTCTGGGGCACTAGCGGTAGAGACCCAGTACTTC
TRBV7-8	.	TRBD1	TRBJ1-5	CASSARDRGVQPQHF	TGTGCCAGCAGCGCCCGGGACAGGGGTGTGCAGCCCCAGCATTTT
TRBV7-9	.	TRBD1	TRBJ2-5	CASSLGDRGYETQYF	TGTGCCAGCAGCTTGGGGGACAGGGGTTACGAGACCCAGTACTTC
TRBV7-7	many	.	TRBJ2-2	CASSQTTGRYGELFF	TGTGCTAGCAGCCAAACGACAGGGAGGTACGGGGAGCTGTTTTTT
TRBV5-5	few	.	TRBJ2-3	CASSHRQGGDTQYF	TGTGCCAGCAGCCACCGACAGGGAGGAGATACGCAGTATTTT
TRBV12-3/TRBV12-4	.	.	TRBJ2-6	CASSLGGFGANVLTF	TGTGCCAGCAGTTTAGGGGGATTTGGGGCCAACGTCCTGACTTTC